The entry below gives a single T cell receptor beta chain sequence along with its context. As handled by the study authors: Estimation of nucleated cell counts relied on the amplification of reference gene primers. The method was immunoSEQ multiplex PCR; TCRdb's version includes in-frame clones alone and lacks a portion of them. V, J and clone size are taken as reported in that table, and D and trimming were inferred from the DNA itself. The top ten hold about 4.4% of the sample, which has some 190,000 clones, approximately 90% seen once. This sample is part of a study of blood T cell repertoires in COVID-19. The germline V gene has CDR1 SGHTA and CDR2 FQGNSA. V was trimmed by 4 bases and J by 0 bases, leaving 19 bases between them. CDR3 length: 19 residues.

The origin of this receptor is a human donor in a cohort sampled during active COVID-19. Material: peripheral blood. The V gene is TRBV7-2, the J gene TRBJ1-6; D gene unclear. CDR3 region: CASSSLSGRYSSYNSPLHF. The CDR3 region has the DNA TGTGCCAGCAGCTCCCTTTCGGGGAGATACAGCTCCTATAATTCACCCCTCCACTTT.